The clone carrying this T cell receptor (beta chain) occurred many times. Antigen unknown. This specimen comes from a study of type 1 regulatory T cells. About the study: This in vitro CD4 product, T-allo10, is enriched for Tr1 cells and alloantigen-specific.

TCRdb analysed the reads with MiXCR anew, one entry per CDR3 protein. The sample lists 15,000 or so distinct CDR3 sequences; roughly an eighth were seen once. V lost 5 bases and J lost 2; bases outside the gene matches: 5. CDR3 length: 14 residues. Germline assignment: CDR1 MNHEY and CDR2 SMNVEV (reference sequence). This rearrangement joins TRBV27 to TRBJ1-1; 7 nucleotides align to TRBD1. Sequencing was carried out using cultured T cells, either the whole culture or a sorted T cell fraction (not recorded which). The origin of this receptor is a human donor in good health. The CDR3 spells CASSPRDSNTEAFF. In nucleotides, the CDR3 is TGTGCCAGCAGTCCCCGGGACAGCAACACTGAAGCTTTCTTT.